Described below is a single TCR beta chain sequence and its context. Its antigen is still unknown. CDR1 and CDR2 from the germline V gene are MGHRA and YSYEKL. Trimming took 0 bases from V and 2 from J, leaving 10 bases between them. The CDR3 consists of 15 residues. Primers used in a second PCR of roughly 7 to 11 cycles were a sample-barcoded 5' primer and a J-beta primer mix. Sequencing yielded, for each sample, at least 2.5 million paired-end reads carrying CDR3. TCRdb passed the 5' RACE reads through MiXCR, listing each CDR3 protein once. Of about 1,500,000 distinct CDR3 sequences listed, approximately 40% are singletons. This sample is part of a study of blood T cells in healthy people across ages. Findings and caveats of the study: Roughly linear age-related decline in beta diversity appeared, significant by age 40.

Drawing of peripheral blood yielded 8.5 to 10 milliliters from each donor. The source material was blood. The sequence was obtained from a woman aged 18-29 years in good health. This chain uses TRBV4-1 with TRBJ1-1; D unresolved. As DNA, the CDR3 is TGCGCCAGCAGCCAAGAATCGGGGTTCAACACTGAAGCTTTCTTT. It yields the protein CASSQESGFNTEAFF.